The TCR beta chain described here comes from a study of T-cell reconstitution after alpha-beta-depleted transplantation in children. Unique molecular identifiers featured in how the TCRbeta library was prepared. TCRdb re-analysed the PCR reads in MiXCR, keeping a single row per CDR3 protein. This table holds roughly 250,000 distinct CDR3 sequences, approximately 8% found once. General study points: Reportedly, only several hundred clones from non-depleted graft cells drove alpha-beta T-cell counts at about two months. Diversity of TCRbeta at day 60 was high in some patients, arising from surviving recipient T cells and thymic progenitors.

This clonotype was seen at least ten times. Its antigen is unidentified. There are 17 residues in the CDR3. Per the germline V gene, CDR1 is ENHRY and CDR2 is SYGVKD. V lost 3 bases and J 2 bases, leaving 17 bases between the germline ends. The sequence came from a male patient younger than 18 who had a stem cell transplant for acute lymphoblastic leukemia, so the T cells may come from the graft donor. The specimen comprised PBMCs, mostly from graft donor cells, sampled 180 days after TCRalphabeta/CD19-depleted stem cell transplant. The chain combines TRBV10-3 with TRBJ2-1; D is perhaps TRBD1 or TRBD2 (5 bases each). Here the CDR3 reads CAISERMGDPTYNEQFF. DNA for the CDR3: TGTGCCATCAGTGAAAGGATGGGGGATCCTACCTACAATGAGCAGTTCTTC.